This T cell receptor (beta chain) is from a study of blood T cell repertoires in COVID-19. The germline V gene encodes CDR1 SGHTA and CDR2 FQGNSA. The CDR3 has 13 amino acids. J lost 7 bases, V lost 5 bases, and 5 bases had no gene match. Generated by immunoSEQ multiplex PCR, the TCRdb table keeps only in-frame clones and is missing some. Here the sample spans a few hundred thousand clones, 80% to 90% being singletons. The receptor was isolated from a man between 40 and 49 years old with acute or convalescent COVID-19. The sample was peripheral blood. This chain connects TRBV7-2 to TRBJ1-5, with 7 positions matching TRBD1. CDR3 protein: CASSGRQGQPQHF. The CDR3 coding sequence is TGTGCCAGCAGCGGCCGACAGGGCCAGCCCCAGCATTTT.